This T cell receptor (beta chain) was recovered during a study of Ad26.COV2.S vaccination and SARS-CoV-2 variants (dated by TCRdb to 2020 to 2023). In the study overall: Vaccine-arm donors came from COV1001, a multicentre, randomized, double-blind, placebo-controlled phase I-IIa trial of Ad26.COV2.S in healthy adults. The TCR-sequenced set comprised around 32 samples: some 20 Ad26.COV2.S vaccine recipients, 5 placebo recipients and 8 SARS-CoV-2 convalescent individuals. Investigators did not know the trial group allocation while performing experiments and assessing outcomes. The specificity and breadth of SARS-CoV-2-reactive T cell receptors after Ad26.COV2.S vaccination were assessed by TCRbeta repertoire sequencing. Ad26.COV2.S was given intramuscularly at 5x10^10 or 1x10^11 viral particles, as a single shot or as two shots 56 days apart. Trial participants were randomized into five groups of five, in which low-dose or high-dose Ad26.COV2.S was given once or twice, or placebo was given on both occasions. On the study overall, not on this receptor specifically: The study lacked the statistical power to compare responses across vaccine doses or regimens. Non-spike TCR breadth was comparable between vaccine and placebo recipients, consistent with the vaccine containing only spike. The authors noted that the TCR breadth and depth analyses may have underestimated total T cell responses. Higher spike-specific TCR breadth was observed in Ad26.COV2.S recipients than in placebo recipients (P = 0.0014). Substantial breadth of spike-specific CD8+ and CD4+ T cell responses was reported after vaccination.

The immunoSEQ Assay was used to sequence TCRbeta CDR3 regions. After extraction, genomic DNA underwent amplification by bias-controlled multiplex PCR, followed by high-throughput sequencing. From the authors' description of their analysis: To quantify the absolute abundance of each unique TCRbeta CDR3 region, sequences were collapsed and filtered. T cell fraction was estimated by normalizing TCRbeta template counts to usable DNA, which was measured by amplifying reference genes present in all nucleated cells. Repertoire TCRs were annotated as SARS-CoV-2-specific by exact matching of V gene, CDR3 amino acid sequence and J gene to a known reactive TCR set. The reference SARS-CoV-2 TCR set was obtained from MIRA and was filtered for enrichment in COVID-19-positive ImmuneCODE repertoires, whereby public or cross-reactive TCRs were removed. Using the MIRA antigens, annotated TCRs were further analysed by specific ORF or by position within an ORF. Breadth was defined as the number of annotated unique rearrangements divided by the total number of unique productive rearrangements, and depth was defined as the summed frequency of the annotated unique rearrangements. TCR breadth was compared between groups using two-sided Wilcoxon rank-sum tests. TCRdb took over this immuneACCESS table, retaining in-frame rearrangements with V and J assigned. Such tables are incomplete; in checked studies, under half of the missing clones stem from an unresolved V gene, and the remainder is unexplained. The V and J calls and the clone size are those of that table, but D and trimming were determined from the DNA. This sample comprises 300,000 to 400,000 clones, 70% to 90% of them detected only once. Around a tenth of the sample is taken by the ten largest.

Note on this clone: Its antigen has not been determined. No base quality information exists; no much larger clone differs at one position.

V is cut by 4 bases and J by 3 bases, and the space between the germline ends is 15 bases. The CDR3 runs 15 amino acids, cysteine and phenylalanine included. Only CDR3 DNA is held: 45 bases, read in frame from base 1. Via the germline V gene, CDR1 is MNHEY and CDR2 SVGEGT. The label giving this sample's treatment or condition can be read as: about 20 received Ad26.COV2.S at low or high dose, single or two shots; several received placebo; per-sample allocation not given. For vaccine and placebo recipients, repertoires were sequenced using samples collected on day 63 after the first injection. Cohort 1b enrolled 20 to 30 adults aged 18-55 years at a single site in Boston, USA, between 29 July and 7 August 2020. Ad26.COV2.S consisted of a replication-incompetent adenovirus type 26 vector by which a prefusion-stabilized SARS-CoV-2 spike protein from the original Wuhan strain was expressed.

The rearranged segments are TRBV6-2 or TRBV6-3 and TRBJ1-2; no D gene call is confident. The sequence derives from a person aged 18-65 years who received the Ad26.COV2.S COVID-19 vaccine or a placebo. The sequencing used peripheral blood, collected in a trial of Ad26.COV2.S vaccine versus placebo. The CDR3 sequence is CASSLYRRYYYGYTF. The DNA is TGTGCCAGCAGTTTATACAGAAGATATTACTATGGCTACACCTTC.